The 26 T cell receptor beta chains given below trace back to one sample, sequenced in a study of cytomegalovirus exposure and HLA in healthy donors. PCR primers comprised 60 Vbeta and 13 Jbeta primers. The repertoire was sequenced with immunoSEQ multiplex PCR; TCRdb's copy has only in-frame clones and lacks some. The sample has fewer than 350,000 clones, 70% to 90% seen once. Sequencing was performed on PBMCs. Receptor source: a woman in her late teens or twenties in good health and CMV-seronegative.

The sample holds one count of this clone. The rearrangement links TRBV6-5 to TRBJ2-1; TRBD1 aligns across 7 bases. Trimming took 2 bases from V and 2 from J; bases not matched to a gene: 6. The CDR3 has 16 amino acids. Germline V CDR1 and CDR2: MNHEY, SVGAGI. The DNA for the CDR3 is TGTGCCAGCAGTTACAACAGGGGCCAGACCTACAATGAGCAGTTCTTC. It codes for CASSYNRGQTYNEQFF.

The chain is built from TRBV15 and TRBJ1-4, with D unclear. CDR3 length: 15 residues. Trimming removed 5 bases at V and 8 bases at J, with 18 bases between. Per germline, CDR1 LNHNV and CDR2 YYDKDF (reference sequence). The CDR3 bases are TGTGCCACCAGCCAAGATGGGGAGGCCAGGGAAAAACTGTTTTTT. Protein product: CATSQDGEAREKLFF.

CDR3 sequence (DNA): TGTGCCAGCAGCTTGGCCGAGGACAGGAAAATCAGGGGCTACACCTTC. Amino acid sequence: CASSLAEDRKIRGYTF. The chain has TRBV5-4 and TRBJ1-2; 7 positions match TRBD1. The CDR3 runs to 16 residues. CDR1 SGHNT and CDR2 YYREEE come from the germline V gene (reference sequence). The V and J ends lost 0 bases and 8 bases, in that order; junction bases with no gene match: 13. Drawing the rest from reference TRBV5-4 and TRBJ1-2, the complete variable domain is ETGVTQSPTHLIKTRGQQVTLRCSSQSGHNTVSWYQQALGQGPQFIFQYYREEENGRGNFPPRFSGLQFPNYSSELNVNALELDDSALYLCASSLAEDRKIRGYTFGSGTRLTVV.

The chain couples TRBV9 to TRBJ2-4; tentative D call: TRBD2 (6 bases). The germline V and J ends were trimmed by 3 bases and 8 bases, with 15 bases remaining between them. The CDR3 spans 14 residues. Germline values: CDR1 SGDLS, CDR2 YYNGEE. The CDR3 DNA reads TGTGCCAGCAGCGAGATGGGGGGAATCGACATTCAGTACTTC. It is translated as CASSEMGGIDIQYF.

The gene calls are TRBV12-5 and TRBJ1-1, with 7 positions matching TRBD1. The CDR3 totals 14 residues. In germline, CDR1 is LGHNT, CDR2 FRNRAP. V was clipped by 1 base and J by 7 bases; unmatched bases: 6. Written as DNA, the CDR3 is TGTGCTAGTGGTTTGGACCTGGACAGGTTTGAAGCTTTCTTT. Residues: CASGLDLDRFEAFF.

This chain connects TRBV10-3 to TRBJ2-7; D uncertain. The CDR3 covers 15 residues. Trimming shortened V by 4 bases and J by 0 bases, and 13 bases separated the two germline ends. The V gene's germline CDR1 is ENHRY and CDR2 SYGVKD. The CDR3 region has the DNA TGTGCCATCAGTGTGACGGGTGGCCCCTCCTACGAGCAGTACTTC. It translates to CAISVTGGPSYEQYF.

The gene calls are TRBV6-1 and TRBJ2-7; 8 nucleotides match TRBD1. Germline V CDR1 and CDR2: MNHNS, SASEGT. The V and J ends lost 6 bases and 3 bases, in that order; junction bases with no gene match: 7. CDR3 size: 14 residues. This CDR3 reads CASSWTGRNYEQYF. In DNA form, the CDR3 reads TGTGCCAGCAGCTGGACAGGGCGTAACTACGAGCAGTACTTC.

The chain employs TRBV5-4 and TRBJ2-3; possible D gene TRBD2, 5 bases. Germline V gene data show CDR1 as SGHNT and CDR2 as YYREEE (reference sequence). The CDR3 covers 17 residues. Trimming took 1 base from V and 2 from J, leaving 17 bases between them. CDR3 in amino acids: CASSLRLISDHTDTQYF. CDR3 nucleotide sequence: TGTGCCAGCAGCTTGCGGTTGATTAGCGACCACACAGATACGCAGTATTTT.

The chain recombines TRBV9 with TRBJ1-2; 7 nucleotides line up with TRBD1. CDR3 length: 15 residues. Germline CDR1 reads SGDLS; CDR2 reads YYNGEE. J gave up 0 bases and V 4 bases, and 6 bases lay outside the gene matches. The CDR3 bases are TGTGCCAGCAGCCGGGGACAGACCACTAACTATGGCTACACCTTC. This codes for CASSRGQTTNYGYTF.

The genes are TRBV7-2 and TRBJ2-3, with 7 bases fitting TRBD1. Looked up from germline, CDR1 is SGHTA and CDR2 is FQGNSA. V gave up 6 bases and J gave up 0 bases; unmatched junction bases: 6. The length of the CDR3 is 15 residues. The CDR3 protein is CASRARGRSTDTQYF. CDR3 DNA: TGTGCCAGCAGAGCAAGGGGGCGTAGCACAGATACGCAGTATTTT.

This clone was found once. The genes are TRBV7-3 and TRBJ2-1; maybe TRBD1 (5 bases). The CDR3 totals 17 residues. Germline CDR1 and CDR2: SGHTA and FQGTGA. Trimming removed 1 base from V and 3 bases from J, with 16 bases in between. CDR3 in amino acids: CASSLSWQGPHYNEQFF. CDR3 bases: TGTGCCAGCAGCTTAAGTTGGCAGGGTCCTCACTACAATGAGCAGTTCTTC.

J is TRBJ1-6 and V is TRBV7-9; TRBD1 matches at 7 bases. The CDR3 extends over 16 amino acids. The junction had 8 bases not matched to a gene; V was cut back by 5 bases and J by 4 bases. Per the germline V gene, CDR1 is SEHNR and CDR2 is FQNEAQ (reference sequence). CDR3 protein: CASSLWSTGYNSPLHF. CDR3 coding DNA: TGTGCCAGCAGCCTATGGTCGACAGGGTATAATTCACCCCTCCACTTT.

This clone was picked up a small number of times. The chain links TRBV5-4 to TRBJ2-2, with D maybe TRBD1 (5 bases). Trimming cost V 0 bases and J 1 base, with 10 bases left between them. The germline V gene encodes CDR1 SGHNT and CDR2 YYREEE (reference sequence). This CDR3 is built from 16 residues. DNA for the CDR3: TGTGCCAGCAGCTTGGCAACGCAGGGGAACACCGGGGAGCTGTTTTTT. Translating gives CASSLATQGNTGELFF. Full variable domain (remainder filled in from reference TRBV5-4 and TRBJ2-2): ETGVTQSPTHLIKTRGQQVTLRCSSQSGHNTVSWYQQALGQGPQFIFQYYREEENGRGNFPPRFSGLQFPNYSSELNVNALELDDSALYLCASSLATQGNTGELFFGEGSRLTVL.

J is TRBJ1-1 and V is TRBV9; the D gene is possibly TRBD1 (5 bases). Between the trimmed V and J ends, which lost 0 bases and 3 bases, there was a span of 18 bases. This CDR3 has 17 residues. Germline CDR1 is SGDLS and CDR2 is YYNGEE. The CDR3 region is CASSVASHGRDHTEAFF. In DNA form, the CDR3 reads TGTGCCAGCAGCGTAGCCTCCCACGGGAGGGACCACACTGAAGCTTTCTTT.

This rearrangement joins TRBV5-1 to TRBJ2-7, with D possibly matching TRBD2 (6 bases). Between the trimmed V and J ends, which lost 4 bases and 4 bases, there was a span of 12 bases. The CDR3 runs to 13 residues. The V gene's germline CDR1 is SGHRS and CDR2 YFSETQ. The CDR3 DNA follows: TGCGCCAGCAGCCGGGACTTCAAATACGAGCAGTACTTC. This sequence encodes CASSRDFKYEQYF.

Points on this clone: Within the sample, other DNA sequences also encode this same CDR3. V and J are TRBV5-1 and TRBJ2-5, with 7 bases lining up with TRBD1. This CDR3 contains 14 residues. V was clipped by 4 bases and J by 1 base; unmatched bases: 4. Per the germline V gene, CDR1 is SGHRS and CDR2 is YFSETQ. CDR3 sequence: CASSLGTVQETQYF. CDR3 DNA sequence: TGCGCCAGCAGCCTCGGGACAGTCCAAGAGACCCAGTACTTC.

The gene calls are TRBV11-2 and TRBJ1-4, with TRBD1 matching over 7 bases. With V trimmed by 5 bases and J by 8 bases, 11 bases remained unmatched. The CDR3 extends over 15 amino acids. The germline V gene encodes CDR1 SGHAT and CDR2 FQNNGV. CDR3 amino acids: CASSPRQGGNEKLFF. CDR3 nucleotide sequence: TGTGCCAGCAGCCCTCGACAGGGTGGAAACGAAAAACTGTTTTTT.

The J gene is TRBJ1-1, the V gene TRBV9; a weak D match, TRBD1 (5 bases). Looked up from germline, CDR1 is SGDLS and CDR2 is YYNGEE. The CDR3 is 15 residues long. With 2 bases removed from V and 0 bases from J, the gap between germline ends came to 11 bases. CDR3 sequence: CASSVTEAMNTEAFF. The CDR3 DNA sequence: TGTGCCAGCAGCGTGACAGAGGCCATGAACACTGAAGCTTTCTTT.

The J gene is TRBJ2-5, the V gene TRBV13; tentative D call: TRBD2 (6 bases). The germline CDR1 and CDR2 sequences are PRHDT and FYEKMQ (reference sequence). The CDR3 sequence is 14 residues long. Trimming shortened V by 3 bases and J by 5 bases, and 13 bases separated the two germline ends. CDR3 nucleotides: TGTGCCAGCAGCTTGGGAACGGGGGTGGAGACCCAGTACTTC. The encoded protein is CASSLGTGVETQYF. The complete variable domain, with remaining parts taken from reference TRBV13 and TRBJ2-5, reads AAGVIQSPRHLIKEKRETATLKCYPIPRHDTVYWYQQGPGQDPQFLISFYEKMQSDKGSIPDRFSAQQFSDYHSELNMSSLELGDSALYFCASSLGTGVETQYFGPGTRLLVL.

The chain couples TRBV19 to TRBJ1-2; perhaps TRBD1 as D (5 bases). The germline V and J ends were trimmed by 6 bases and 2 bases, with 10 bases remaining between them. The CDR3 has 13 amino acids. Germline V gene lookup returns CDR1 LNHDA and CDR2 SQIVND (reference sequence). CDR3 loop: CASSPGGNYGYTF. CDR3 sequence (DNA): TGTGCCAGTAGCCCGGGGGGGAACTATGGCTACACCTTC.

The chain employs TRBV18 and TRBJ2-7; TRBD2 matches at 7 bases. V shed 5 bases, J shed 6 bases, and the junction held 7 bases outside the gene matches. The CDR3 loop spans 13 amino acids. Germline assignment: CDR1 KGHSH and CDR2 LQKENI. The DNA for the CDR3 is TGTGCCAGCTCATGGGGGGGAGAGGGCGAGCAGTACTTC. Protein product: CASSWGGEGEQYF.

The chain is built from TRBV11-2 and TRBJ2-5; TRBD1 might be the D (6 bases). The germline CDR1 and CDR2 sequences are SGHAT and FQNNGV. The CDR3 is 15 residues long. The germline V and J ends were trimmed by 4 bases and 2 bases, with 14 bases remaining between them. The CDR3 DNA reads TGTGCCAGCAGCTCCCAGGGGACGGTACAAGAGACCCAGTACTTC. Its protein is CASSSQGTVQETQYF.

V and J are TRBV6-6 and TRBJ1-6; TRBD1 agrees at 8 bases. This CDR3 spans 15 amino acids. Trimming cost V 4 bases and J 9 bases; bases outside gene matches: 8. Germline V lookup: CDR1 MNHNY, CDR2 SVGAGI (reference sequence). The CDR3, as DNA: TGTGCCAGCAGTTTAGGGACAGGAATGAGTTCACCCCTCCACTTT. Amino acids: CASSLGTGMSSPLHF.

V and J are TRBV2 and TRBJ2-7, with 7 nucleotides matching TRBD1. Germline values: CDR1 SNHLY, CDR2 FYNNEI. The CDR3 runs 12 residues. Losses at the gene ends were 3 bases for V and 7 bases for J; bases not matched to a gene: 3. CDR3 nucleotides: TGTGCCAGCAGTGAGTCAGGGGGTGAGCAGTACTTC. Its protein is CASSESGGEQYF. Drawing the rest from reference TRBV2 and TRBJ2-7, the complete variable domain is EPEVTQTPSHQVTQMGQEVILRCVPISNHLYFYWYRQILGQKVEFLVSFYNNEISEKSEIFDDQFSVERPDGSNFTLKIRSTKLEDSAMYFCASSESGGEQYFGPGTRLTVT.

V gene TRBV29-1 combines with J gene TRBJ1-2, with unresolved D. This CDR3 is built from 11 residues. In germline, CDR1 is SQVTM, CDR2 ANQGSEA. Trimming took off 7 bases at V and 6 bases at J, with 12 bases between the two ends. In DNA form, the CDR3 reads TGCAGCGCCGTGTATCGGGATGGCTACACCTTC. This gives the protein CSAVYRDGYTF.

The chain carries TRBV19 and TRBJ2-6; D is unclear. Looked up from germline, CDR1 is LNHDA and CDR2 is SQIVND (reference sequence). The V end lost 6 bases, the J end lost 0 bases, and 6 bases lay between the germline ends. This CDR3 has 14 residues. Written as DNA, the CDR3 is TGTGCCAGTAGGAGGTACTCTGGGGCCAACGTCCTGACTTTC. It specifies CASRRYSGANVLTF.